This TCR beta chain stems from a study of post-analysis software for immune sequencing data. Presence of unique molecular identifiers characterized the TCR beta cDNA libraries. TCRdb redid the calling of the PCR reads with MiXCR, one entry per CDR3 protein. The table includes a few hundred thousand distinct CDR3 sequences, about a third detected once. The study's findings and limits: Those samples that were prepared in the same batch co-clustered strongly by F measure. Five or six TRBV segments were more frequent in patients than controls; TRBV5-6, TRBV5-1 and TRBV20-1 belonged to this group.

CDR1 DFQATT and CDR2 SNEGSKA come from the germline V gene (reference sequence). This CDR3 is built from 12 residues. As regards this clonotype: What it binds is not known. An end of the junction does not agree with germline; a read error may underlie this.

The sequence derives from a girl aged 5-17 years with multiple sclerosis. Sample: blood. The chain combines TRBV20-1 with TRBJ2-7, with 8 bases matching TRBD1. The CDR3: CSTRDRSYGQYF. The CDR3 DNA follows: TGCAGTACTCGGGACAGGTCCTACGGGCAGTACTTC.